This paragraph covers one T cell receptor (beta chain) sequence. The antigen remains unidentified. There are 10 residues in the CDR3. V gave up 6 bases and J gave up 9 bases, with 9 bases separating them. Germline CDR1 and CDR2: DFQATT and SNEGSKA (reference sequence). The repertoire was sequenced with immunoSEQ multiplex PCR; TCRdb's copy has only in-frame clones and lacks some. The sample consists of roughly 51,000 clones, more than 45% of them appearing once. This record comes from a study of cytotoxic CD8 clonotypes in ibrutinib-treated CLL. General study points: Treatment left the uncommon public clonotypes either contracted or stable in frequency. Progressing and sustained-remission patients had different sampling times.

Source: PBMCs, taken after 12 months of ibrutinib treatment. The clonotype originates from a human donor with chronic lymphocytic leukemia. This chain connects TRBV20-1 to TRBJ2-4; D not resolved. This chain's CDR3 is CSALEVIQYF. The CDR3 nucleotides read TGCAGTGCGCTAGAGGTCATTCAGTACTTC.